The 22 T cell receptor beta chains below all came from one sample that was sequenced in a study of blood T cell repertoires in COVID-19. Sequenced by immunoSEQ multiplex PCR; TCRdb stores in-frame clones only, minus some. The data contain hundreds of thousands of clones, around four fifths of them singletons. The source material was peripheral blood. The receptor source for this set is an elderly woman with active or convalescent COVID-19.

This clone was picked up one time. The V and J genes are TRBV6-2 or TRBV6-3 and TRBJ1-2; weak D call: TRBD1 (6 bases). Germline V gene data show CDR1 as MNHEY and CDR2 as SVGEGT. This CDR3 comprises 13 residues. Trimming shortened V by 2 bases and J by 2 bases, and 6 bases separated the two germline ends. The CDR3 nucleotides read TGTGCCAGCAGTTACGGACAGAACTATGGCTACACCTTC. Translated, it gives CASSYGQNYGYTF.

This sequence joins TRBV18 and TRBJ2-5, with 7 bases fitting TRBD2. This CDR3 comprises 15 residues. V was pared by 2 bases and J by 5 bases, with 8 bases of the junction left unmatched. CDR1 is KGHSH, CDR2 LQKENI, per germline. CDR3 in amino acids: CASSPSASGRETQYF. CDR3 DNA: TGTGCCAGCTCACCAAGCGCTAGCGGCCGGGAGACCCAGTACTTC.

The chain joins TRBV4-1 to TRBJ1-1, with D perhaps matching TRBD1 (5 bases). Trimming removed 1 base at V and 6 bases at J, with 18 bases between. The CDR3 extends over 16 amino acids. The germline V gene has CDR1 MGHRA and CDR2 YSYEKL. The CDR3 is CASSQGSGARVAEAFF. The CDR3 region has the DNA TGCGCCAGCAGCCAAGGATCTGGGGCCAGGGTGGCTGAAGCTTTCTTT.

This chain connects TRBV5-1 to TRBJ1-2, with TRBD1 matching over 8 bases. Germline V gives CDR1 SGHRS, CDR2 YFSETQ. The V and J ends lost 5 bases and 0 bases, in that order; junction bases with no gene match: 6. The CDR3 is 15 residues long. CDR3 sequence: CASSKTGGANYGYTF. CDR3 nucleotides: TGCGCCAGCAGTAAAACAGGGGGAGCTAACTATGGCTACACCTTC. Variable domain in full (rest from reference TRBV5-1 and TRBJ1-2): KAGVTQTPRYLIKTRGQQVTLSCSPISGHRSVSWYQQTPGQGLQFLFEYFSETQRNKGNFPGRFSGRQFSNSRSEMNVSTLELGDSALYLCASSKTGGANYGYTFGSGTRLTVV.

This rearrangement joins TRBV6-6 to TRBJ1-4; D gene uncertain. V was cut by 6 bases and J by 3 bases, with 17 bases left in between. The CDR3 totals 16 residues. CDR1 and CDR2 (germline): MNHNY, SVGAGI (reference sequence). The CDR3 sequence: CASSRSIPGANEKLFF. Here the CDR3 DNA reads TGTGCCAGCAGCCGATCCATCCCCGGGGCTAATGAAAAACTGTTTTTT.

The chain is built from TRBV6-1 and TRBJ2-7; D perhaps matches TRBD1 (5 bases). Trimming removed 3 bases at V and 2 bases at J, with 8 bases between. CDR3 length: 13 amino acids. Per germline, CDR1 MNHNS and CDR2 SASEGT. The CDR3 loop reads CASSELGAYEQYF. DNA of the CDR3: TGTGCCAGCAGTGAGCTAGGGGCCTACGAGCAGTACTTC.

The rearrangement uses TRBV6-2 or TRBV6-3 and TRBJ2-2; D gene unclear. CDR3 size: 13 residues. Per the germline V gene, CDR1 is MNHEY and CDR2 is SVGEGT. Trimming took 5 bases from V and 4 from J, leaving 8 bases between them. The CDR3 here is CASSRQSTGELFF. CDR3 in DNA: TGTGCCAGCAGTCGTCAGTCCACCGGGGAGCTGTTTTTT.

The chain employs TRBV2 and TRBJ2-1, with D possibly matching TRBD2 (5 bases). The CDR3 is made up of 13 amino acids. The V end was cut by 6 bases, the J end by 4 bases, with 10 bases between. Germline values: CDR1 SNHLY, CDR2 FYNNEI. This chain's CDR3 is CASSMDSYNEQFF. The CDR3 DNA reads as TGTGCCAGCAGCATGGACTCGTACAATGAGCAGTTCTTC.

The rearrangement links TRBV30 to TRBJ1-5; no clear D. The CDR3 is 13 amino acids. In germline, CDR1 is GTSNPN, CDR2 SVGIG (reference sequence). Trimming stripped 0 bases from V and 7 bases from J, with 10 bases between. The CDR3 protein is CAWSVAPGQPQHF. The CDR3 DNA is TGTGCCTGGAGTGTGGCGCCAGGCCAGCCCCAGCATTTT.

V is TRBV9 and J is TRBJ1-6, with 10 bases that match TRBD1. CDR3 size: 15 residues. CDR1 SGDLS and CDR2 YYNGEE come from the germline V gene. V lost 3 bases, J lost 7 bases, and 4 bases stayed unmatched. CDR3 DNA: TGTGCCAGCAGCGGACAGGGGGCAGTAAATTCACCCCTCCACTTT. Translated, it gives CASSGQGAVNSPLHF.

The rearrangement uses TRBV6-6 and TRBJ1-3; possibly TRBD1 for D (6 bases). With 4 bases removed from V and 0 bases from J, the gap between germline ends came to 7 bases. This CDR3 spans 14 amino acids. Looked up from germline, CDR1 is MNHNY and CDR2 is SVGAGI (reference sequence). The CDR3 spells CASSSTGSGNTIYF. CDR3 DNA: TGTGCCAGCAGTTCGACAGGCTCTGGAAACACCATATATTTT.

This rearrangement joins TRBV5-1 to TRBJ2-1, with 9 bases identical to TRBD2. The germline V gene encodes CDR1 SGHRS and CDR2 YFSETQ. The length of the CDR3 is 15 residues. V gave up 1 base and J gave up 4 bases; unmatched junction bases: 3. The CDR3 sequence is CASSLIAGEYNEQFF. DNA of the CDR3: TGCGCCAGCAGCTTGATAGCGGGAGAGTACAATGAGCAGTTCTTC.

This clone showed up just a few times. V gene TRBV7-9 combines with J gene TRBJ1-5, with no clear D. Trimming took off 5 bases at V and 0 bases at J, with 8 bases between the two ends. The germline CDR1 and CDR2 sequences are SEHNR and FQNEAQ (reference sequence). CDR3 length: 14 amino acids. The CDR3 coding sequence is TGTGCCAGCAGCACGGGGTATAGCAATCAGCCCCAGCATTTT. Encoded protein: CASSTGYSNQPQHF. The whole variable domain, filled in from reference TRBV7-9 and TRBJ1-5, reads DTGVSQNPRHKITKRGQNVTFRCDPISEHNRLYWYRQTLGQGPEFLTYFQNEAQLEKSRLLSDRFSAERPKGSFSTLEIQRTEQGDSAMYLCASSTGYSNQPQHFGDGTRLSIL.

The chain uses TRBV2 and TRBJ1-4; D gene ambiguous. CDR1 is SNHLY and CDR2 is FYNNEI in the germline V gene. V was pared by 7 bases and J by 0 bases, with 15 bases between. The CDR3 extends over 16 amino acids. The CDR3 sequence: CASNSGKAATNEKLFF. In nucleotides, the CDR3 is TGTGCCAGCAATTCCGGGAAGGCTGCAACTAATGAAAAACTGTTTTTT.

This chain connects TRBV15 to TRBJ1-2; D gene ambiguous. Germline V gives CDR1 LNHNV, CDR2 YYDKDF (reference sequence). The CDR3 length is 13 residues. V was pared by 3 bases and J by 5 bases, with 10 bases between. The CDR3 coding sequence is TGTGCCACCAGCAGGGGGAGGGTTTATGGCTACACCTTC. Encoded protein: CATSRGRVYGYTF.

This clone was observed a single time. The V and J genes are TRBV5-4 and TRBJ1-1; the match to TRBD1 covers 8 bases. The CDR3 runs to 14 residues. The germline gives CDR1 SGHNT, CDR2 YYREEE (reference sequence). V gave up 4 bases and J gave up 4 bases; unmatched junction bases: 6. For the CDR3, the DNA is TGTGCCAGCAGCCGACCACAGGGGGGCACTGAAGCTTTCTTT. Protein sequence: CASSRPQGGTEAFF. The variable domain in full, completed from reference TRBV5-4 and TRBJ1-1, reads ETGVTQSPTHLIKTRGQQVTLRCSSQSGHNTVSWYQQALGQGPQFIFQYYREEENGRGNFPPRFSGLQFPNYSSELNVNALELDDSALYLCASSRPQGGTEAFFGQGTRLTVV.

The genes are TRBV4-3 and TRBJ2-1; unclear D gene. The germline CDR1 and CDR2 sequences are LGHNA and YSLEER. V was trimmed by 0 bases and J by 5 bases, leaving 20 bases between them. This CDR3 comprises 18 residues. Written as DNA, the CDR3 is TGCGCCAGCAGCCAAGATTCTTCACTACCCCTATTACACAATGAGCAGTTCTTC. The encoded protein is CASSQDSSLPLLHNEQFF.

The chain recombines TRBV20-1 with TRBJ2-5; D call uncertain. This CDR3 region has 10 residues. Germline V gives CDR1 DFQATT, CDR2 SNEGSKA (reference sequence). Trimming shortened V by 6 bases and J by 2 bases, and 4 bases separated the two germline ends. The CDR3 here is CSAAQETQYF. CDR3 coding DNA: TGCAGTGCGGCACAAGAGACCCAGTACTTC.

This clone was detected only once. The V call is TRBV10-1, the J call TRBJ1-3; D ambiguous. V lost 10 bases, J lost 0 bases, and 10 bases lay in between. Germline-derived CDR1 and CDR2 are WNHNN and SYGVQD (reference sequence). The CDR3 runs 13 residues. The CDR3 DNA is TGCGCCATTCGGTCGTACTCTGGAAACACCATATATTTT. This encodes CAIRSYSGNTIYF.

The J gene is TRBJ2-7, the V gene TRBV7-3, with D maybe TRBD1 (5 bases). CDR3 length equals 11 residues. From germline, CDR1 is SGHTA and CDR2 FQGTGA. V lost 5 bases and J 4 bases, leaving 6 bases between the germline ends. CDR3 in DNA: TGTGCCAGCAGCAGACAGTACGAGCAGTACTTC. Protein sequence: CASSRQYEQYF.

This clone was counted a single time. The chain employs TRBV30 and TRBJ1-1; TRBD1 might be the D (5 bases). Trimming stripped 2 bases from V and 3 bases from J, with 13 bases between. The CDR3 has 14 amino acids. Germline V CDR1 and CDR2: GTSNPN, SVGIG (reference sequence). The CDR3 reads CAWSQDSSYTEAFF. The DNA of the CDR3 is TGTGCCTGGAGTCAAGACAGTTCCTACACTGAAGCTTTCTTT.

The chain combines TRBV19 with TRBJ1-4, with D tentatively TRBD1 (5 bases). Trimming took off 11 bases at V and 0 bases at J, with 19 bases between the two ends. Germline V CDR1 and CDR2: LNHDA, SQIVND (reference sequence). The CDR3 length is 16 residues. The CDR3 DNA is TGTGCCTGTTCTACCAGAAGGGGTGCAACTAATGAAAAACTGTTTTTT. Its translation is CACSTRRGATNEKLFF.